The clone carrying this TCR beta chain has only a few counts. The antigen is not known. Between the trimmed V and J ends, which lost 3 bases and 0 bases, there was a span of 17 bases. CDR1 and CDR2 (germline): DFQATT, SNEGSKA (reference sequence). This CDR3 region has 16 residues. The treatment denotes: roughly ten-day PBMC culture with coronavirus spike peptide pools or control peptides (ViraFEST assay). These data belong to a study of vaccination and CD4 T cells after COVID-19. At the Johns Hopkins FTIC core, DNA taken from cultured CD4+ T cells was sequenced by way of the Oncomine TCR Beta short-read assay. TCRdb analysed the PCR reads with MiXCR anew, one entry per CDR3 protein. The top ten hold approximately 12% of the sample, which has over 10,000 distinct CDR3 sequences, around 60% seen once.

The receptor was derived from a human donor who had recovered from COVID-19. The chain uses TRBV20-1 and TRBJ1-1; D perhaps matches TRBD1 (5 bases). The sample taken for sequencing was CD4+ T cells from blood, cultured in vitro. The CDR3 is CSARPVQTDMNTEAFF. CDR3 coding DNA: TGCAGTGCTAGGCCCGTGCAGACAGATATGAACACTGAAGCTTTCTTT.